The sequence of this T cell receptor beta chain was determined in a study of T cell changes during pregnancy in multiple sclerosis (dated by TCRdb to about 2019). Study-level background: The study examined how the T cell repertoire changed over the course of pregnancy in women with multiple sclerosis.

This clone appeared a single time. What antigen it recognizes has not been identified. Base qualities are not at hand, and no much larger clone is one base apart. The germline V gene yields SGHTA for CDR1 and FQGNSA for CDR2. Clipping removes 2 bases from V and 0 bases from J, with 10 as the unmatched junction base count. From the cysteine up to the phenylalanine, the CDR3 has a length of 18 residues. Of the read, only the CDR3 DNA is kept; its 54 bases are in frame from base 1. The library was prepared using the immunoSEQ multiplex PCR assay. This immuneACCESS table, as held by TCRdb, lists in-frame sequences with V and J called but not all clones. Of the missing ones, under half trace to an unresolved V gene in checked studies; the others have no known cause. The sample records some 51,000 clones, around 93% of which are singletons. The top ten hold about 4.5% of the sample.

The rearrangement joined TRBV7-2 to TRBJ2-3; 8 nucleotides in the junction match TRBD2. The sample consisted of CD8+ T cells from peripheral blood mononuclear cells, taken in the first trimester of pregnancy. The sequence came from a female donor with multiple sclerosis, enrolled in a pregnancy study. The CDR3 in this case is CASSLWAGGISSTDTQYF. The sequenced DNA: TGTGCCAGCAGCTTATGGGCGGGGGGAATTTCTAGCACAGATACGCAGTATTTT.